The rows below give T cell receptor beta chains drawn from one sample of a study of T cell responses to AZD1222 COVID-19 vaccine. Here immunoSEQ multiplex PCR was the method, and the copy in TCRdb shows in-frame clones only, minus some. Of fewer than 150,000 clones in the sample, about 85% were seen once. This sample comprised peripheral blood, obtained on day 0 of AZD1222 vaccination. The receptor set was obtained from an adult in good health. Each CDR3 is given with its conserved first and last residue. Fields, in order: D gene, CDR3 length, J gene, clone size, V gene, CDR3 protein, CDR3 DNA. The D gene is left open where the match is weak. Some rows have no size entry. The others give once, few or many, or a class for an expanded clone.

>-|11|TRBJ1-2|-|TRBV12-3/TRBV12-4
CASSQRDGYTF
TGTGCCAGCAGTCAGCGCGATGGCTACACCTTC
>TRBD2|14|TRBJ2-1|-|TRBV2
CASKTGGASSEQFF
TGTGCCAGCAAAACCGGGGGGGCCTCGAGTGAGCAGTTCTTC
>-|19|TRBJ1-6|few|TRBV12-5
CASGLVGGQSNSYNSPLHF
TGTGCTAGTGGTTTGGTGGGAGGACAGTCTAACTCCTATAATTCACCCCTCCACTTT
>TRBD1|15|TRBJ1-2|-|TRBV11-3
CASSWTGTPFYGYTF
TGTGCCAGCAGCTGGACAGGCACCCCCTTCTATGGCTACACCTTC
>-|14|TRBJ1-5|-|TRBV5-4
CASSLGPGDQPQHF
TGTGCCAGCAGCTTGGGTCCGGGGGATCAGCCCCAGCATTTT
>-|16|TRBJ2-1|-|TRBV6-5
CASSYLGQPSYNEQFF
TGTGCCAGCAGTTACTTAGGACAACCCTCCTACAATGAGCAGTTCTTC
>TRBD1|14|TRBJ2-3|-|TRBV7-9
CASSLVADRGTQYF
TGTGCCAGCAGCTTAGTTGCAGACAGGGGAACGCAGTATTTT
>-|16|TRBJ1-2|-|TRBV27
CASSFPRQTENYGYTF
TGTGCCAGCAGTTTTCCGCGACAGACAGAGAACTATGGCTACACCTTC
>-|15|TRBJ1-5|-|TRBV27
CASSLSYKGNQPQHF
TGTGCCAGCAGTTTATCATACAAGGGAAATCAGCCCCAGCATTTT
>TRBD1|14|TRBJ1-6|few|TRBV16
CASSQLRQGTPLHF
TGTGCCAGCAGCCAACTGAGACAGGGCACACCCCTCCACTTT
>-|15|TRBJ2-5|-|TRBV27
CASSLVAGVEETQYF
TGTGCCAGCAGTTTGGTTGCCGGGGTCGAAGAGACCCAGTACTTC
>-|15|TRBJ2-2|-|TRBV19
CASSRYRGGTGELFF
TGTGCCAGTAGTAGATACAGGGGAGGTACCGGGGAGCTGTTTTTT
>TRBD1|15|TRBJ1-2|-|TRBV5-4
CASSSSGTGVVGYTF
TGTGCCAGCAGCTCATCCGGGACAGGGGTAGTTGGCTACACCTTC
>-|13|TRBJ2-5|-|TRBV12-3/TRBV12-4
CASLGRNQETQYF
TGTGCCAGCCTTGGCCGGAATCAAGAGACCCAGTACTTC
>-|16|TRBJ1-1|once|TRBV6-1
CASSEARFGVNTEAFF
TGTGCCAGCAGTGAAGCGCGGTTTGGGGTGAACACTGAAGCTTTCTTT
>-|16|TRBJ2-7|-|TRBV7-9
CASSFLGGRDAYEQYF
TGTGCCAGCAGCTTTTTGGGGGGCAGGGATGCCTACGAGCAGTACTTC